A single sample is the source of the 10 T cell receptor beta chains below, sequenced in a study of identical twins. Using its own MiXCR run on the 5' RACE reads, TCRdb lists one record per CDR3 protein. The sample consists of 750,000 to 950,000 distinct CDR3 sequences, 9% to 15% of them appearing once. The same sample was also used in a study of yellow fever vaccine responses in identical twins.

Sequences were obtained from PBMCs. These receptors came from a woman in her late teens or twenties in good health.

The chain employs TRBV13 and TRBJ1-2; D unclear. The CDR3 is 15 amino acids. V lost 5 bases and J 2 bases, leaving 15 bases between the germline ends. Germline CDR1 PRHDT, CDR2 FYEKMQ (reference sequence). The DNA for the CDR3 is TGTGCCAGCAGCCTCCTGGAGCAGCCGAACTATGGCTACACCTTC. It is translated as CASSLLEQPNYGYTF.

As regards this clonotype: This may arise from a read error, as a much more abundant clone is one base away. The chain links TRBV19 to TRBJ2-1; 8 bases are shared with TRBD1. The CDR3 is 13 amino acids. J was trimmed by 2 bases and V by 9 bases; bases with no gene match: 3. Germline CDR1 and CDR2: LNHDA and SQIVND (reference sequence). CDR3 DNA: TGTGCCAGCGGACAGGGACCCTACAATGAGCAGTTCTTC. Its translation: CASGQGPYNEQFF.

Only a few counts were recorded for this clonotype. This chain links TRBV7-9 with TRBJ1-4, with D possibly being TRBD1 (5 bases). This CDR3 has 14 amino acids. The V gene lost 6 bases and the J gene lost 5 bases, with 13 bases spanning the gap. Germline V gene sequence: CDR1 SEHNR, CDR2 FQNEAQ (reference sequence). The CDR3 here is CASSYQTDNEKLFF. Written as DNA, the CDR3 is TGTGCCAGCAGTTACCAGACAGACAATGAAAAACTGTTTTTT.

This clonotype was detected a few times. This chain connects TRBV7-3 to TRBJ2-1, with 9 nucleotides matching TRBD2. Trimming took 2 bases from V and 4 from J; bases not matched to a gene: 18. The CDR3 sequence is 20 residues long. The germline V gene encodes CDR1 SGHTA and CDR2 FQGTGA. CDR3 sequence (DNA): TGTGCCAGCAGCTTATTTGGGGGTGGGCTAGCGGGAAAAAGATACAATGAGCAGTTCTTC. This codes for CASSLFGGGLAGKRYNEQFF.

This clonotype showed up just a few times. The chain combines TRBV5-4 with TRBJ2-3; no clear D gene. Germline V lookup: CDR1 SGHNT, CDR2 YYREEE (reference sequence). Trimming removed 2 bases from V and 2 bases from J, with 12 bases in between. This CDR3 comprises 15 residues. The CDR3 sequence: CASSLSSVPTDTQYF. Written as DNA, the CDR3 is TGTGCCAGCAGCTTAAGCAGCGTCCCCACAGATACGCAGTATTTT. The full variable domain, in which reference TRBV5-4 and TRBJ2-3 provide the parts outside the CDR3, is ETGVTQSPTHLIKTRGQQVTLRCSSQSGHNTVSWYQQALGQGPQFIFQYYREEENGRGNFPPRFSGLQFPNYSSELNVNALELDDSALYLCASSLSSVPTDTQYFGPGTRLTVL.

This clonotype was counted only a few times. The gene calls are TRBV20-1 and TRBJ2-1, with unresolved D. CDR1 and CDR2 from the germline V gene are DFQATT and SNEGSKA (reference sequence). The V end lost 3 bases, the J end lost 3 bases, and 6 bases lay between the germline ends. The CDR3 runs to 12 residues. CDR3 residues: CSARPNYNEQFF. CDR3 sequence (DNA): TGCAGTGCTAGGCCTAACTACAATGAGCAGTTCTTC.

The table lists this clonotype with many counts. CDR3 in amino acids: CASSQVGDTEAFF. CDR3 DNA: TGTGCCAGCAGCCAAGTGGGTGACACTGAAGCTTTCTTT. The rearrangement uses TRBV4-2 and TRBJ1-1, with D uncertain. Deletions cut 1 base from V and 3 bases from J, with 6 bases between. Germline loops: CDR1 LGHNA, CDR2 YNFKEQ. CDR3 length equals 13 residues.

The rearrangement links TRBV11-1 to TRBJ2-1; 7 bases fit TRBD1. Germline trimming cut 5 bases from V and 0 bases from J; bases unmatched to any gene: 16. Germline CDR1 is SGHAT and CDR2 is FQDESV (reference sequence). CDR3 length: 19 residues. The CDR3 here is CASSPGDTRGRVSYNEQFF. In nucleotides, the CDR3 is TGTGCCAGCAGCCCAGGGGACACAAGGGGGCGAGTCTCCTACAATGAGCAGTTCTTC.

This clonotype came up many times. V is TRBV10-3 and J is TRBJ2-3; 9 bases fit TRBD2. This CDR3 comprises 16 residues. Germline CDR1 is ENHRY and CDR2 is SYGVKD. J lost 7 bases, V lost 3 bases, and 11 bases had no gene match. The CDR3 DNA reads TGTGCCATCAGTGACTTCTGGGCGGGAGGGCCTAATACGCAGTATTTT. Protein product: CAISDFWAGGPNTQYF.

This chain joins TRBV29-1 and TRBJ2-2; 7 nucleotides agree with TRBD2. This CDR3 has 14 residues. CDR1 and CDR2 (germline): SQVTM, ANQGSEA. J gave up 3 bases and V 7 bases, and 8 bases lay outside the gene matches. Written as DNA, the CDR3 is TGCAGCGCCGAGGGGACTATAGACACCGGGGAGCTGTTTTTT. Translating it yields CSAEGTIDTGELFF.